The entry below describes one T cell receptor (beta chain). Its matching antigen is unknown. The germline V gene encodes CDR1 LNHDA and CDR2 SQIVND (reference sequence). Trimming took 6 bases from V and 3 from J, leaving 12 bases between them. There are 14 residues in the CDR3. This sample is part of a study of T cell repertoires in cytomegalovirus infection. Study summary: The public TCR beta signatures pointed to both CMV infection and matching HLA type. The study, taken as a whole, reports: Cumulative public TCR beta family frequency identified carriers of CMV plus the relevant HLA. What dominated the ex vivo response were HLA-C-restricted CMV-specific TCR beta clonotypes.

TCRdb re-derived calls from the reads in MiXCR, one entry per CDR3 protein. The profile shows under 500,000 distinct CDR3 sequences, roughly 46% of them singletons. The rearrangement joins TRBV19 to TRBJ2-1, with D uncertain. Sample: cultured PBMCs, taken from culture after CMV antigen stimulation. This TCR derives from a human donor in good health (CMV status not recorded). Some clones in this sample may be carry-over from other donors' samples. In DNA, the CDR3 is TGTGCCAGTAGCCACGACACGTTCTACAATGAGCAGTTCTTC. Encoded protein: CASSHDTFYNEQFF.